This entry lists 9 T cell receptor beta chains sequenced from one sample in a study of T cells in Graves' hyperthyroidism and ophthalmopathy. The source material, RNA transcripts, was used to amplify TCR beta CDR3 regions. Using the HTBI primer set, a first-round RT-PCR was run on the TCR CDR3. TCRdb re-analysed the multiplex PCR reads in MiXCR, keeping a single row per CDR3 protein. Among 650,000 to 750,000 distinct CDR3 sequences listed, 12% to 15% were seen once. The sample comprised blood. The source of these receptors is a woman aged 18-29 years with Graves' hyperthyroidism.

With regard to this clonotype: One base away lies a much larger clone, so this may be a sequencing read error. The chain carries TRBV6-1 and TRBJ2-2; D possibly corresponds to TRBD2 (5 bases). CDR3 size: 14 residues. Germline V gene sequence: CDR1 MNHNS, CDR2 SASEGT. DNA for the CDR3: TGTGCCAGCAGTGAAGTTGGGTGGGCCGGGGTGCTGTTTTTT. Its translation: CASSEVGWAGVLFF.

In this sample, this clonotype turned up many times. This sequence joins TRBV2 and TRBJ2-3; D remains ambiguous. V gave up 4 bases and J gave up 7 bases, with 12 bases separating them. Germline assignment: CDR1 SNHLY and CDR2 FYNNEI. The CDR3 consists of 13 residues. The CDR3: CASSGFREYTQYF. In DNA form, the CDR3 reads TGTGCCAGCAGTGGGTTTAGGGAATATACGCAGTATTTT.

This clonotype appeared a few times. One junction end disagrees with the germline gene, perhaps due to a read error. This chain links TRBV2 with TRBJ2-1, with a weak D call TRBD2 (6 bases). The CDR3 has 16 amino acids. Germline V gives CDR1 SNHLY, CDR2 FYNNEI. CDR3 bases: TGTGCCATCAGTGAGTCTTGGCCGGGAGCCTACAATGAGCAGTTCTTC. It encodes CAISESWPGAYNEQFF.

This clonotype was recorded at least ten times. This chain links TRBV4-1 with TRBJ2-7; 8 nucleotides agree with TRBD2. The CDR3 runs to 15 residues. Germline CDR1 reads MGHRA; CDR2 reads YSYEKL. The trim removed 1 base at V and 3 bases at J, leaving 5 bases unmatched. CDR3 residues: CASSQGIAGIYEQYF. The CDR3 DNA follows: TGCGCCAGCAGCCAAGGTATAGCGGGAATCTACGAGCAGTACTTC.

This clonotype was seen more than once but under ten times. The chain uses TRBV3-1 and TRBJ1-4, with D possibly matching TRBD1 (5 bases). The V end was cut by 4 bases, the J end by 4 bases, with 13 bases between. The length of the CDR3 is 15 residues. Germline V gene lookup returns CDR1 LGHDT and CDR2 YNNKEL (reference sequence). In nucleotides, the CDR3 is TGTGCCAGCAGCCGACGGGGCAAAAATAATGAAAAACTGTTTTTT. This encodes CASSRRGKNNEKLFF.

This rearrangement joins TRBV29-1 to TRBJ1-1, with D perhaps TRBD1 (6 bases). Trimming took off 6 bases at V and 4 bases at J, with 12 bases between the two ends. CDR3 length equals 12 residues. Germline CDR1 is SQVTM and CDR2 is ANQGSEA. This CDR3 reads CSVGTGSTEAFF. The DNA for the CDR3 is TGCAGCGTGGGAACAGGGAGCACTGAAGCTTTCTTT.

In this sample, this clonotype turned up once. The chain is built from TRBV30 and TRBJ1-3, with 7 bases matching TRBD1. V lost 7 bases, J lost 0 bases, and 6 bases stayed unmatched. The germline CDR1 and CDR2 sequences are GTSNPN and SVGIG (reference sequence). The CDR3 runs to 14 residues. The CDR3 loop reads CASDRDDSGNTIYF. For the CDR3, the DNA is TGTGCCTCCGACAGGGACGACTCTGGAAACACCATATATTTT.

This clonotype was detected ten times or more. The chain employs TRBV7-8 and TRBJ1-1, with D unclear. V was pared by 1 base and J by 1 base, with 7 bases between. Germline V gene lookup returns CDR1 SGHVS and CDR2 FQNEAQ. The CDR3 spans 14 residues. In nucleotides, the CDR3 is TGTGCCAGCAGCTTAGTGGAGGGGAACACTGAAGCTTTCTTT. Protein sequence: CASSLVEGNTEAFF.

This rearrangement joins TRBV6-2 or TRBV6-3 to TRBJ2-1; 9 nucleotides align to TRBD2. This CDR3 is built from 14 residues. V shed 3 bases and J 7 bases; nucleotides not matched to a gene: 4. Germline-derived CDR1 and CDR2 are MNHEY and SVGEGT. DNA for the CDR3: TGTGCCAGCAGTTATAGGACTAGCGCGAATGAGCAGTTCTTC. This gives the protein CASSYRTSANEQFF.